A single sample is the source of the 20 T cell receptor beta chains below, sequenced in a study of T cells expressing NK-cell markers. Using the 5' RACE reads, TCRdb records one entry per CDR3 protein without DNA. This sample's table has about 390,000 distinct CDR3 sequences. The sample was blood T cells: a sorted CD56 or NKG2C T cell subset, CD4+ or CD8+ T cells, or bulk PBMC T cells (not recorded which). These receptors came from a woman aged 50 to 65 in good health.

The rearrangement joins TRBV19 to TRBJ2-7; TCRdb designates TRBD1, a call that cannot be tested without DNA. The CDR3 sequence is 14 residues long. The germline CDR1 and CDR2 sequences are LNHDA and SQIVND (reference sequence). The CDR3 protein is CASSRQGAGPEQYF.

V is TRBV12-2 and J is TRBJ2-1. TRBV12-2 is a listed pseudogene. This CDR3 contains 16 residues. CDR3 loop: CASRLIRALSYNEQFF.

V gene TRBV11-2 combines with J gene TRBJ1-6. The CDR3 spans 13 residues. Per germline, CDR1 SGHAT and CDR2 FQNNGV. CDR3 sequence reads: CASSSTNGVVFHF.

The V call is TRBV29-1, the J call TRBJ2-1; TCRdb selects TRBD1, and the lack of DNA leaves this call unchecked. In germline, CDR1 is SQVTM, CDR2 ANQGSEA. This CDR3 contains 11 residues. The chain's CDR3 is CSSALNNEQFF.

V and J are TRBV18 and TRBJ2-5; TCRdb's D call of TRBD2 is untestable without DNA. The CDR3 extends over 17 amino acids. Germline CDR1 KGHSH, CDR2 LQKENI. Here the CDR3 reads CASSPTPSGRAEETQYF. Supplemented by reference TRBV18 and TRBJ2-5, the full variable domain reads NAGVMQNPRHLVRRRGQEARLRCSPMKGHSHVYWYRQLPEEGLKFMVYLQKENIIDESGMPKERFSAEFPKEGPSILRIQQVVRGDSAAYFCASSPTPSGRAEETQYFGPGTRLLVL.

This chain links TRBV18 with TRBJ1-5; with no DNA, the TCRdb D assignment of TRBD1 cannot be verified. Germline CDR1 is KGHSH and CDR2 is LQKENI. CDR3 length equals 17 residues. The CDR3 protein is CASSLDTNPYSNQPQHF.

This chain connects TRBV4-2 to TRBJ2-1; checking the TCRdb D call of TRBD2 is not possible without DNA. Germline values: CDR1 LGHNA, CDR2 YNFKEQ. The CDR3 covers 18 residues. This chain's CDR3 is CASSQDTISGRGAGEQFF.

The V call is TRBV5-1, the J call TRBJ1-1; TCRdb names TRBD1, which stays unverified in the absence of DNA. Germline CDR1 is SGHRS and CDR2 is YFSETQ. The CDR3 runs to 15 residues. The CDR3 protein is CASSLEAGVRTEAFF.

V usage is TRBV12-3 or TRBV12-4 and J usage is TRBJ2-1; TCRdb designates TRBD1, a call that cannot be tested without DNA. The CDR3 sequence is 12 residues long. The CDR3 region is CASSRGTGGRFF.

This chain links TRBV5-1 with TRBJ2-1; TCRdb's D call of TRBD2 is untestable without DNA. Germline assignment: CDR1 SGHRS and CDR2 YFSETQ. The CDR3 spans 17 residues. The CDR3 sequence: CASSLATSGMGQGEQFF.

The chain recombines TRBV11-2 with TRBJ1-1. CDR3 length equals 13 residues. Germline-derived CDR1 and CDR2 are SGHAT and FQNNGV. The CDR3 sequence is CASSPPLRTEAFF.

J is TRBJ1-1 and V is TRBV6-2 or TRBV6-3; as DNA is missing, the TRBD1 call by TCRdb cannot be tested. Germline assignment: CDR1 MNHEY and CDR2 SVGEGT. The CDR3 totals 15 residues. CDR3 amino acids: CASRTFGGLGTEAFF.

The chain carries TRBV3-1 and TRBJ2-1; TCRdb names TRBD2, which stays unverified in the absence of DNA. This CDR3 is built from 15 residues. Germline-derived CDR1 and CDR2 are LGHDT and YNNKEL (reference sequence). CDR3 region: CASSLGSGSGNEQFF.

The rearrangement uses TRBV15 and TRBJ2-5; with no DNA, the TCRdb D assignment of TRBD1 cannot be verified. Per germline, CDR1 LNHNV and CDR2 YYDKDF (reference sequence). The CDR3 has 14 amino acids. This CDR3 is CATSRGEREETQYF.

V gene TRBV14 combines with J gene TRBJ2-2; TCRdb's D call of TRBD1 is untestable without DNA. This CDR3 has 16 amino acids. Germline V gene sequence: CDR1 SGHDN, CDR2 FVKESK. The chain's CDR3 is CASSLTGGFNTGELFF.

The J gene is TRBJ2-5, the V gene TRBV6-1; TCRdb's D call, TRBD2, is unchecked because there is no DNA. Germline loops: CDR1 MNHNS, CDR2 SASEGT. There are 17 residues in the CDR3. CDR3: CASSVISRARRMETQYF.

CDR3 amino acids: CASSEAWDTEAFF. The chain carries TRBV6-1 and TRBJ1-1. This CDR3 is 13 amino acids long. Germline V gives CDR1 MNHNS, CDR2 SASEGT.

The CDR3 sequence: CSARAPGGDTDTQYF. The chain employs TRBV20-1 and TRBJ2-3; with no DNA, the TCRdb D assignment of TRBD1 cannot be verified. The CDR3 length is 15 residues. Germline V gives CDR1 DFQATT, CDR2 SNEGSKA (reference sequence).

V and J are TRBV10-3 and TRBJ2-3. Germline CDR1 is ENHRY and CDR2 is SYGVKD. The CDR3 is 11 residues long. CDR3 sequence: CAGKEADTQYF.

The chain joins TRBV20-1 to TRBJ2-1; the D call of TRBD2 rests on TCRdb alone, since no DNA is present to check it. Germline loops: CDR1 DFQATT, CDR2 SNEGSKA (reference sequence). This CDR3 is built from 15 residues. CDR3 sequence reads: CSARPLAGSYNEQFF.